These 30 T cell receptor beta chains originate from one sample sequenced in a study of cytomegalovirus exposure and HLA in healthy donors. The PCR had 60 Vbeta and 13 Jbeta primers. Method: immunoSEQ multiplex PCR; TCRdb's copy keeps in-frame clones and lacks some. This table has over 150,000 clones, under 90% appearing once. Material for sequencing was PBMCs. Receptors originate from a man aged 25-45 years in good health and CMV-seronegative.

This clone was seen just once. The chain carries TRBV12-5 and TRBJ1-1, with 8 bases aligning to TRBD1. Looked up from germline, CDR1 is LGHNT and CDR2 is FRNRAP. This CDR3 comprises 20 residues. The junction had 21 bases not matched to a gene; V was cut back by 2 bases and J by 4 bases. CDR3 protein: CASGLSPGSDRGKMRTEAFF. The CDR3 nucleotides are TGTGCTAGTGGTTTGTCCCCCGGAAGCGACAGGGGAAAAATGCGCACTGAAGCTTTCTTT.

J is TRBJ1-1 and V is TRBV5-4; weak D call: TRBD1 (6 bases). CDR1 is SGHNT, CDR2 YYREEE, per germline (reference sequence). The V end lost 4 bases, the J end lost 11 bases, and 18 bases lay between the germline ends. The CDR3 is made up of 13 amino acids. The CDR3 DNA follows: TGTGCCAGCAGCCACCCGGACAGATGTGGGGCTTTCTTT. This codes for CASSHPDRCGAFF.

This clone appeared a single time. This sequence joins TRBV28 and TRBJ2-5; tentatively, D is TRBD1 (6 bases). Looked up from germline, CDR1 is MDHEN and CDR2 is SYDVKM. Trimming cost V 6 bases and J 5 bases, with 13 bases left between them. The CDR3 is 13 amino acids. The CDR3: CASREHGGETQYF. The CDR3 DNA follows: TGTGCCAGCAGGGAGCATGGGGGCGAGACCCAGTACTTC.

This chain connects TRBV29-1 to TRBJ2-1; 7 nucleotides match TRBD1. Trimming took 8 bases from V and 2 from J; bases not matched to a gene: 9. The CDR3 spans 14 residues. The germline CDR1 and CDR2 sequences are SQVTM and ANQGSEA. The CDR3 reads CSPLRQGAYNEQFF. The CDR3 DNA is TGCAGCCCCCTCCGACAGGGCGCCTACAATGAGCAGTTCTTC.

This clone was observed a single time. The CDR3: CASSFGTAQETQYF. The DNA of the CDR3 is TGTGCCAGCAGCTTTGGGACAGCCCAAGAGACCCAGTACTTC. The V call is TRBV5-4, the J call TRBJ2-5, with 7 bases that match TRBD1. The V segment lost 2 bases and the J segment 1 base; nucleotides outside the gene matches: 2. Germline CDR1 and CDR2: SGHNT and YYREEE (reference sequence). CDR3 length: 14 amino acids. The whole variable domain, remainder taken from reference TRBV5-4 and TRBJ2-5, is ETGVTQSPTHLIKTRGQQVTLRCSSQSGHNTVSWYQQALGQGPQFIFQYYREEENGRGNFPPRFSGLQFPNYSSELNVNALELDDSALYLCASSFGTAQETQYFGPGTRLLVL.

This chain joins TRBV6-1 and TRBJ1-4, with D maybe TRBD1 (5 bases). With 6 bases removed from V and 0 bases from J, the gap between germline ends came to 8 bases. Germline-derived CDR1 and CDR2 are MNHNS and SASEGT. CDR3 size: 14 residues. The CDR3 DNA reads TGTGCCAGCAGGAAGACAGCAACTAATGAAAAACTGTTTTTT. It translates to CASRKTATNEKLFF.

This clone was observed a few times. The J gene is TRBJ1-4, the V gene TRBV20-1, with D perhaps TRBD1 (6 bases). This CDR3 is 11 amino acids long. The germline V gene encodes CDR1 DFQATT and CDR2 SNEGSKA (reference sequence). V was clipped by 6 bases and J by 12 bases, with 14 bases between them. In nucleotides, the CDR3 is TGCAGTGCGGACAGTCCCAGGGAACTGTTTTTT. Translating it yields CSADSPRELFF.

The V and J genes are TRBV4-1 and TRBJ1-3, with TRBD1 as a possible D gene (5 bases). Trimming pared 4 bases from V and 0 bases from J, leaving 13 bases between. The CDR3 sequence is 16 residues long. Germline CDR1 and CDR2: MGHRA and YSYEKL. The CDR3 reads CASSLLTGDSGNTIYF. In nucleotides, the CDR3 is TGCGCCAGCAGCCTGCTTACAGGCGACTCTGGAAACACCATATATTTT.

The CDR3 coding sequence is TGTGCCAGCAGTTTCAGAGCGGGGGGCTTTGGCGAGCAGTACTTC. Translated: CASSFRAGGFGEQYF. The chain joins TRBV27 to TRBJ2-7, with 9 bases that match TRBD2. The germline V gene has CDR1 MNHEY and CDR2 SMNVEV (reference sequence). The CDR3 has 15 residues. J gave up 6 bases and V 3 bases, and 9 bases lay outside the gene matches.

The chain joins TRBV5-6 to TRBJ2-1, with 12 bases aligning to TRBD2. Germline V CDR1 and CDR2: SGHDT, YYEEEE. V lost 4 bases and J lost 3; bases outside the gene matches: 5. This CDR3 has 16 amino acids. In DNA form, the CDR3 reads TGTGCCAGCAGCGAAGGACTAGCGGGGTACTACAATGAGCAGTTCTTC. Translating it yields CASSEGLAGYYNEQFF.

The chain combines TRBV7-2 with TRBJ1-4; TRBD1 matches at 7 bases. V gave up 5 bases and J gave up 7 bases; unmatched junction bases: 7. The germline V gene has CDR1 SGHTA and CDR2 FQGNSA. The CDR3 spans 14 residues. DNA of the CDR3: TGTGCCAGCAGCCAACAGGGGAGAAGTGAAAAACTGTTTTTT. The encoded protein is CASSQQGRSEKLFF.

The chain links TRBV6-6 to TRBJ1-3, with 8 bases aligning to TRBD1. The trim removed 6 bases at V and 6 bases at J, leaving 10 bases unmatched. Per germline, CDR1 MNHNY and CDR2 SVGAGI (reference sequence). This CDR3 region has 15 residues. The CDR3 sequence: CASSLLVTGENTIYF. CDR3 coding DNA: TGTGCCAGCAGCTTATTAGTGACAGGGGAAAACACCATATATTTT.

The chain links TRBV19 to TRBJ2-1; D perhaps matches TRBD2 (6 bases). The germline V gene encodes CDR1 LNHDA and CDR2 SQIVND (reference sequence). The CDR3 is 16 amino acids. The V end lost 1 base, the J end lost 0 bases, and 10 bases lay between the germline ends. The CDR3 sequence is CASSIGRVSSYNEQFF. The CDR3 DNA reads as TGTGCCAGTAGTATAGGGAGGGTGAGCTCCTACAATGAGCAGTTCTTC.

In regard to this clone: The junction departs from germline at one end; a sequencing error may be responsible. The chain links TRBV7-9 to TRBJ2-7, with D perhaps matching TRBD1 (5 bases). Germline loops: CDR1 SEHNR, CDR2 FQNEAQ (reference sequence). CDR3 length: 17 amino acids. The CDR3 DNA reads as TGTTCCAGCAGCGATCTCAACCAGGGTAGGCATCGGTACGAGCAGTACTTC. This codes for CSSSDLNQGRHRYEQYF.

The V call is TRBV15, the J call TRBJ2-7; weak D call: TRBD2 (6 bases). Germline CDR1 is LNHNV and CDR2 is YYDKDF (reference sequence). The CDR3 has 14 residues. V was cut by 3 bases and J by 7 bases, with 16 bases left in between. The CDR3 reads CATSSPEGKEEQYF. In DNA form, the CDR3 reads TGTGCCACCAGCAGCCCGGAGGGGAAAGAGGAGCAGTACTTC.

The CDR3 DNA follows: TGTGCCGGACTAGGAGCAGACACCAACACTGAAGCTTTCTTT. Its protein is CAGLGADTNTEAFF. J is TRBJ1-1 and V is TRBV7-9; no clear D. Germline loops: CDR1 SEHNR, CDR2 FQNEAQ (reference sequence). The V gene lost 11 bases and the J gene lost 2 bases, with 18 bases spanning the gap. The CDR3 length is 14 residues.

CDR3 sequence reads: CSGQGAGYEQYF. CDR3 DNA: TGCAGCGGACAGGGGGCAGGGTACGAGCAGTACTTC. This chain uses TRBV29-1 with TRBJ2-7; 10 bases agree with TRBD1. The CDR3 runs to 12 residues. J gave up 4 bases and V 7 bases, and 4 bases lay outside the gene matches. Looked up from germline, CDR1 is SQVTM and CDR2 is ANQGSEA.

This clone was detected once. V gene TRBV11-2 combines with J gene TRBJ2-7; 7 bases map to TRBD2. The CDR3 consists of 14 residues. Germline CDR1 and CDR2: SGHAT and FQNNGV. The junction had 7 bases not matched to a gene; V was cut back by 5 bases and J by 3 bases. The chain's CDR3 is CASSPYRDYYEQYF. DNA for the CDR3: TGTGCCAGCAGCCCCTATCGGGACTACTACGAGCAGTACTTC.

The V and J genes are TRBV5-4 and TRBJ1-1; the D gene is possibly TRBD1 (5 bases). The CDR3 has 14 amino acids. Per germline, CDR1 SGHNT and CDR2 YYREEE (reference sequence). Between the trimmed V and J ends, which lost 1 base and 5 bases, there was a span of 12 bases. The CDR3 DNA is TGTGCCAGCAGCTTGCCCAACCGGGGGACTGAAGCTTTCTTT. Translation: CASSLPNRGTEAFF.

The chain employs TRBV6-1 and TRBJ2-7, with TRBD2 matching 9 bases. The trim removed 0 bases at V and 6 bases at J, leaving 15 bases unmatched. The length of the CDR3 is 18 residues. Germline loops: CDR1 MNHNS, CDR2 SASEGT. This CDR3 reads CASSEARVVAGARSEQYF. Here the CDR3 DNA reads TGTGCCAGCAGTGAAGCGCGAGTGGTAGCGGGAGCACGAAGCGAGCAGTACTTC.

J is TRBJ1-6 and V is TRBV25-1; D not resolved. Germline-derived CDR1 and CDR2 are MGHDK and SYGVNS. V was cut by 3 bases and J by 2 bases, with 11 bases left in between. This CDR3 is 16 amino acids long. The CDR3 protein is CASSESQSAYNSPLHF. The CDR3 DNA reads as TGTGCCAGCAGTGAGTCCCAGAGCGCCTATAATTCACCCCTCCACTTT.

The chain employs TRBV5-4 and TRBJ1-3, with 7 positions matching TRBD1. CDR3 length: 15 amino acids. CDR1 SGHNT and CDR2 YYREEE come from the germline V gene (reference sequence). V lost 4 bases to trimming and J lost 4 bases; unmatched junction nucleotides: 8. The CDR3: CASSPETGLGNTIYF. The CDR3 coding sequence is TGTGCCAGCAGCCCCGAGACAGGGCTCGGAAACACCATATATTTT.

V gene TRBV6-5 combines with J gene TRBJ2-7; TRBD2 matches at 11 bases. Losses at the gene ends were 6 bases for V and 4 bases for J; bases not matched to a gene: 8. The CDR3 runs to 15 residues. The germline V gene has CDR1 MNHEY and CDR2 SVGAGI. CDR3 amino acids: CASRVTSGVIYEQYF. The DNA of the CDR3 is TGTGCCAGCAGAGTGACTAGCGGGGTGATATACGAGCAGTACTTC.

The CDR3 nucleotides read TGTGCCAGCAGTTCCCGGGTCCGCAATGAGCAGTTCTTC. It encodes CASSSRVRNEQFF. This sequence joins TRBV28 and TRBJ2-1, with D unresolved. Between the trimmed V and J ends, which lost 4 bases and 6 bases, there was a span of 10 bases. CDR3 length: 13 amino acids. Germline CDR1 reads MDHEN; CDR2 reads SYDVKM.

The gene calls are TRBV9 and TRBJ2-3, with D tentatively TRBD2 (6 bases). Germline V gives CDR1 SGDLS, CDR2 YYNGEE. The V end lost 7 bases, the J end lost 3 bases, and 9 bases lay between the germline ends. There are 12 residues in the CDR3. The CDR3 nucleotides are TGTGCCAGCGGGGGAGGAACAGATACGCAGTATTTT. It yields the protein CASGGGTDTQYF.

V and J are TRBV28 and TRBJ2-6; D remains unclear. V dropped 2 bases and J dropped 1 base, with 6 bases sitting between them. The CDR3 contains 15 residues. Germline CDR1 reads MDHEN; CDR2 reads SYDVKM. In DNA, the CDR3 is TGTGCCAGCAGTTTAACACAGTCTGGGGCCAACGTCCTGACTTTC. This codes for CASSLTQSGANVLTF.

On this clone: Germline and junction disagree at one end, which may indicate a read error. The rearrangement links TRBV20-1 to TRBJ1-2; a possible D gene is TRBD1 (6 bases). The CDR3 has 10 residues. CDR1 and CDR2 from the germline V gene are DFQATT and SNEGSKA (reference sequence). CDR3 nucleotides: TGCAGTGCTCACCGGGCAGGGGAATCCTTC. Encoded protein: CSAHRAGESF.

The DNA of the CDR3 is TGTGCCAGCAGGACGGGACAGGGGTTGTGGAATGAGCAGTTCTTC. Translation: CASRTGQGLWNEQFF. This rearrangement joins TRBV28 to TRBJ2-1; 10 bases line up with TRBD1. The CDR3 totals 15 residues. Germline V gene lookup returns CDR1 MDHEN and CDR2 SYDVKM. The V segment lost 6 bases and the J segment 7 bases; nucleotides outside the gene matches: 9.

V is TRBV6-5 and J is TRBJ2-5; 8 bases agree with TRBD1. Matching the DNA end better, TRBJ2-7 makes the J call doubtful. The germline gives CDR1 MNHEY, CDR2 SVGAGI. The CDR3 loop spans 14 amino acids. The CDR3 nucleotides read TGTGCCAGCACCACCACAGGGGGTATAGGCGAGCAGTACTTC. Protein sequence: CASTTTGGIGEQYF.

This sequence joins TRBV27 and TRBJ1-1; maybe TRBD1 (5 bases). The CDR3 is 16 amino acids. Between the trimmed V and J ends, which lost 10 bases and 0 bases, there was a span of 21 bases. The germline gives CDR1 MNHEY, CDR2 SMNVEV (reference sequence). The CDR3 coding sequence is TGTGCCACCTCCCGGGGGGTTGGCGCATTGAACACTGAAGCTTTCTTT. This sequence encodes CATSRGVGALNTEAFF.